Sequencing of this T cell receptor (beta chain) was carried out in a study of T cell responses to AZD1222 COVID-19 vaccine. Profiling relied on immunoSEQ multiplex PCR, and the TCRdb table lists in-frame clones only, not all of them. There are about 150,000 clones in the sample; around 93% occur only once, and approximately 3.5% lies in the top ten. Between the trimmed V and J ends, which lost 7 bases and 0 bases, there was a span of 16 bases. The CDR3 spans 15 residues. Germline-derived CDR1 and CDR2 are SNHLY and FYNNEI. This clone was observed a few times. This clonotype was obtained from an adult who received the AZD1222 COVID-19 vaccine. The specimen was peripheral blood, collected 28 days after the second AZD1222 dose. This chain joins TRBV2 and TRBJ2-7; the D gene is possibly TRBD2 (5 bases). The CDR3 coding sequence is TGTGCCAGCATCGGCGGGTTAACTAGCTCCTACGAGCAGTACTTC. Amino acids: CASIGGLTSSYEQYF. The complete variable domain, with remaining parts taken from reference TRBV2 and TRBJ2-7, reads EPEVTQTPSHQVTQMGQEVILRCVPISNHLYFYWYRQILGQKVEFLVSFYNNEISEKSEIFDDQFSVERPDGSNFTLKIRSTKLEDSAMYFCASIGGLTSSYEQYFGPGTRLTVT.